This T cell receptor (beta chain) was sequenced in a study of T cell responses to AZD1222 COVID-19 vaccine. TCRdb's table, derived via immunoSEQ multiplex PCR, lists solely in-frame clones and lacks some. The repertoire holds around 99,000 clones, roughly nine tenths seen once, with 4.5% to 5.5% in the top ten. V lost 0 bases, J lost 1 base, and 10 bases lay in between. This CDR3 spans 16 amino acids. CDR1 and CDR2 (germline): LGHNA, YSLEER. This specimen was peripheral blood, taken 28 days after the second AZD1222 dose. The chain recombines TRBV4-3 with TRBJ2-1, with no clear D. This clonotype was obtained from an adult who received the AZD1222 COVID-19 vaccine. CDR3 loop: CASSQDGRRSYNEQFF. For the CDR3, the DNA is TGCGCCAGCAGCCAAGACGGGCGCAGGTCCTACAATGAGCAGTTCTTC.